Reported below is one TCR beta chain. Investigators took roughly 10 milliliters of peripheral blood from every donor. The sample belongs to a study of blood T cells in healthy people across ages. Using a J-beta primer mix together with a sample-barcoded 5' primer, a second PCR was run for roughly 6 to 12 cycles. A single record per CDR3 protein comes from TCRdb applying MiXCR to the 5' RACE reads. The top ten hold approximately 12% of the sample, which has 800,000 to 950,000 distinct CDR3 sequences, approximately 35% seen once. CDR1 is LGHNA, CDR2 YSLEER, per germline. This CDR3 has 14 amino acids. V shed 1 base and J shed 5 bases, with 11 bases lying between them.

The V gene is TRBV4-3, the J gene TRBJ2-5, with D uncertain. The clonotype was recovered from a man between 18 and 29 years old in good health. What was sequenced was blood. As DNA, the CDR3 is TGCGCCAGCAGCCAAGCCCTGGCCGGGGAGACCCAGTACTTC. Translation: CASSQALAGETQYF.